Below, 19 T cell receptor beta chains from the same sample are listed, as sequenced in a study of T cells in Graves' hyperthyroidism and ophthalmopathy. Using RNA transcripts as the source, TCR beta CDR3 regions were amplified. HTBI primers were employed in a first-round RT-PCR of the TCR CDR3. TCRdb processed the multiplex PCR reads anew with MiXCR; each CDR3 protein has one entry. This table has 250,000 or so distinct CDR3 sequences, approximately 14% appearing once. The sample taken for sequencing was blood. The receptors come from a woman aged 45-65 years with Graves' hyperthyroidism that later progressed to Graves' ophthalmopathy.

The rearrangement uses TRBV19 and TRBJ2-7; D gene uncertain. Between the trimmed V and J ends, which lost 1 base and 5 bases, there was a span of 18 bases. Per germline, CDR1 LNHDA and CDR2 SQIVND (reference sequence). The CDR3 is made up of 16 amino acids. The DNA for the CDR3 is TGTGCCAGTAGTATAGCTGGGCGGACCCCGTGGGACGAGCAGTACTTC. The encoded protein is CASSIAGRTPWDEQYF.

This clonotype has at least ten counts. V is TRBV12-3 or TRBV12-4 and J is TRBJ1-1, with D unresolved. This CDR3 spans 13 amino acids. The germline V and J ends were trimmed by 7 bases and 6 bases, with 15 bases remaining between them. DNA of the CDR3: TGTGCCAGCACCAAGTGGCGGGAGGCTGAAGCTTTCTTT. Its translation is CASTKWREAEAFF.

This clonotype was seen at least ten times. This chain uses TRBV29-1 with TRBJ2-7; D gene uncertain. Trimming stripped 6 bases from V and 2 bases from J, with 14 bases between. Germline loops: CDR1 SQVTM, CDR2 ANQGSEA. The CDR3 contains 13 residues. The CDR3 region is CSVRVSGTYEQYF. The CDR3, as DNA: TGCAGCGTCCGGGTATCTGGGACCTACGAGCAGTACTTC.

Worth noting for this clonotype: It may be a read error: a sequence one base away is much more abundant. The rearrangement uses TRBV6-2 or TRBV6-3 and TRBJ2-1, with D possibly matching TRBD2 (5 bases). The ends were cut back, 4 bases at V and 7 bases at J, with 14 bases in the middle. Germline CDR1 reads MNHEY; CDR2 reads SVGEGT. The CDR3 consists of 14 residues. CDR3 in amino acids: CASSCSTIWNEQFF. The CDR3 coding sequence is TGTGCCAGCAGTTGCTCGACTATCTGGAATGAGCAGTTCTTC.

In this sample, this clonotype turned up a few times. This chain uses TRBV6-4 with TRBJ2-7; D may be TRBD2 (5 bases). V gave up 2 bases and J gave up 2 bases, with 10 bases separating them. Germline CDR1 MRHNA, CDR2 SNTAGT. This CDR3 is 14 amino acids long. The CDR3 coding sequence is TGTGCCAGCAGTGACGGGAGCCCCCCCTACGAGCAGTACTTC. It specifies CASSDGSPPYEQYF.

In DNA form, the CDR3 reads TGTGCCAGCAGCACTCAACCCCCATGGGGCTACACCTTC. It encodes CASSTQPPWGYTF. This chain connects TRBV6-2 or TRBV6-3 to TRBJ1-2; D call uncertain. Trimming removed 6 bases from V and 8 bases from J, with 16 bases in between. The CDR3 contains 13 residues. Germline lookup yields CDR1 MNHEY and CDR2 SVGEGT.

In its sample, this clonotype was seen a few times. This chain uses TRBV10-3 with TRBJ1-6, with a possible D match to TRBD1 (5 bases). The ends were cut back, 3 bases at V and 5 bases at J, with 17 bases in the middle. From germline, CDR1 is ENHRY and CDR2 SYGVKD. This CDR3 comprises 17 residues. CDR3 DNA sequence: TGTGCCATCAGTGATCCGGGCCGGGGGGTAAATAATTCACCCCTCCACTTT. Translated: CAISDPGRGVNNSPLHF.

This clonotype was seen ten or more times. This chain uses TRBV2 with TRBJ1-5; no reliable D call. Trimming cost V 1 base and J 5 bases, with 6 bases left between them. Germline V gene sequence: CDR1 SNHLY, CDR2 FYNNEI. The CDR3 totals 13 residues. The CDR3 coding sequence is TGTGCCAGCAGTGAAGTGTGGGATCAGCCCCAGCATTTT. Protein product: CASSEVWDQPQHF.

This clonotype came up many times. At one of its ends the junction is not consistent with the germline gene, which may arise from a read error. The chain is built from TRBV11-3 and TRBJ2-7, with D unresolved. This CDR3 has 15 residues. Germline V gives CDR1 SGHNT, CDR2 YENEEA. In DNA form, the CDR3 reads TGTGCCAGCGGCTTAATTACTTTTCCCTCCTACGAGCAGTACTTC. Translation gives CASGLITFPSYEQYF.

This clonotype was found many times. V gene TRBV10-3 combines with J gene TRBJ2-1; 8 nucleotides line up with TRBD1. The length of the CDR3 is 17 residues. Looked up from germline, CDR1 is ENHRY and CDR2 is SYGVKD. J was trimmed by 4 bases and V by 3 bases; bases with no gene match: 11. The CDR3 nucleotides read TGTGCCATCAGTGACTCAAGAACAGGGGGGCTATACAATGAGCAGTTCTTC. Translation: CAISDSRTGGLYNEQFF.

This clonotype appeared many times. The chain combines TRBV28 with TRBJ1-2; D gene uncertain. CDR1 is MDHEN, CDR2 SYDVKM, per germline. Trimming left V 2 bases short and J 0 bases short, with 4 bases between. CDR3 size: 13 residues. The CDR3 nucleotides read TGTGCCAGCAGTTTACCCGCTAACTATGGCTACACCTTC. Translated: CASSLPANYGYTF.

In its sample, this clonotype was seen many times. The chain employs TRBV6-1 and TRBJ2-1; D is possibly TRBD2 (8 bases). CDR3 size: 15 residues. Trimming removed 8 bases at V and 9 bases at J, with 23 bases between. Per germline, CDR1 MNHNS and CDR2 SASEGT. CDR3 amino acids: CASLGQSAGAGEQFF. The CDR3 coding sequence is TGTGCCAGCCTGGGACAGTCAGCGGGAGCGGGTGAGCAGTTCTTC.

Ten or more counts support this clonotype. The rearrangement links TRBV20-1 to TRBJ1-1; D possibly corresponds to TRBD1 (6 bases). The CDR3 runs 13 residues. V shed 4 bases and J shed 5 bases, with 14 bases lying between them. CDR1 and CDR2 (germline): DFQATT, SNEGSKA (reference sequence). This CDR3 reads CSAMGGAGTEAFF. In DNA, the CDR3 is TGCAGTGCTATGGGGGGGGCAGGAACTGAAGCTTTCTTT.

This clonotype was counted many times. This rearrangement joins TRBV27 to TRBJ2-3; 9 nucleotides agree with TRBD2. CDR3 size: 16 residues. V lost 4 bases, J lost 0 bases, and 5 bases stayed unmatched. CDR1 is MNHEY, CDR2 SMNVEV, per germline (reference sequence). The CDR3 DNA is TGTGCCAGCAGTTCCCCTAGCGGGACGAGCACAGATACGCAGTATTTT. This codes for CASSSPSGTSTDTQYF.

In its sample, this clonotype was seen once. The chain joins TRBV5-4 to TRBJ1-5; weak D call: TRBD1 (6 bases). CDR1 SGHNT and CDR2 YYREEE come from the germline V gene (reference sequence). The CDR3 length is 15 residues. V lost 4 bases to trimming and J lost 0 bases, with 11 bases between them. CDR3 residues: CASSPDSNSNQPQHF. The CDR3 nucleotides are TGTGCCAGCAGCCCGGACAGTAATAGCAATCAGCCCCAGCATTTT.

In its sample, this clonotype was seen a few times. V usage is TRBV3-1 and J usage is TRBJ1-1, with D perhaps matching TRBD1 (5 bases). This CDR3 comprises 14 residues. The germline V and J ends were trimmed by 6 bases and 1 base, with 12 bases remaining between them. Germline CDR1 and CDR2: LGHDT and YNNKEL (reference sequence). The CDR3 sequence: CASRPQGPNTEAFF. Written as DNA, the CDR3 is TGTGCCAGCAGACCTCAGGGCCCGAACACTGAAGCTTTCTTT.

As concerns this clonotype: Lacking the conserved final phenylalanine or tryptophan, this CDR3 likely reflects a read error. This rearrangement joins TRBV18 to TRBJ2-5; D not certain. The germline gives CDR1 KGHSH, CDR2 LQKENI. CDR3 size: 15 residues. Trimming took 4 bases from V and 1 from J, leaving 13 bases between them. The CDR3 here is CASSRSRQSQETQYL. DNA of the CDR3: TGTGCCAGCTCACGGTCGAGGCAGAGCCAAGAGACCCAGTACCTC.

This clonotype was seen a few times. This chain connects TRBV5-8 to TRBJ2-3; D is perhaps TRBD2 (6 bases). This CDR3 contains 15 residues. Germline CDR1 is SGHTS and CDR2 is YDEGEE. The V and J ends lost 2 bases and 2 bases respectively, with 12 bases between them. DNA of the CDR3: TGTGCCAGCAGCTTACGGGAGATGAACACAGATACGCAGTATTTT. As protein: CASSLREMNTDTQYF.

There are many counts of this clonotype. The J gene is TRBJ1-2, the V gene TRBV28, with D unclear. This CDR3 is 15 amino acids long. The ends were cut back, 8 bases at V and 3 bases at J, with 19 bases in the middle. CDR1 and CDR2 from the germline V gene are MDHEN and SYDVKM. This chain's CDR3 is CASGLLQATDYGYTF. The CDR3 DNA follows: TGTGCCAGCGGTCTTCTTCAGGCGACCGACTATGGCTACACCTTC.